Below are 17 T cell receptor beta chains sequenced from a single sample in a study of blood T cell repertoires in COVID-19. Generated by immunoSEQ multiplex PCR, the TCRdb table keeps only in-frame clones and is missing some. The sample carries roughly 200,000 clones, 88% recorded once. Sequencing was done on a sample of peripheral blood. The receptors come from a man aged 65 to 79 with acute or convalescent COVID-19.

The CDR3 DNA is TGTGCCAGCAGCCAAGGGGACAGGGGCCGGGGCGAGCAGTACTTC. Protein sequence: CASSQGDRGRGEQYF. The chain recombines TRBV3-1 (or the pseudogene TRBV3-2) with TRBJ2-7, with 10 bases that match TRBD1. The V gene's germline CDR1 is LGHDT and CDR2 YNNKEL (reference sequence). The junction had 6 bases not matched to a gene; V was cut back by 1 base and J by 6 bases. The CDR3 spans 15 residues.

The chain couples TRBV18 to TRBJ2-1; 10 bases align to TRBD2. The CDR3 is 15 residues long. Germline V gene data show CDR1 as KGHSH and CDR2 as LQKENI. J gave up 3 bases and V 5 bases, and 4 bases lay outside the gene matches. In DNA form, the CDR3 reads TGTGCCAGCTCATATGGACTAGCGGACTACAATGAGCAGTTCTTC. Amino acid sequence: CASSYGLADYNEQFF. The variable domain in full, with the rest retrieved from reference TRBV18 and TRBJ2-1, is NAGVMQNPRHLVRRRGQEARLRCSPMKGHSHVYWYRQLPEEGLKFMVYLQKENIIDESGMPKERFSAEFPKEGPSILRIQQVVRGDSAAYFCASSYGLADYNEQFFGPGTRLTVL.

The chain has TRBV5-1 and TRBJ2-2; a possible D gene is TRBD1 (6 bases). Trimming shortened V by 4 bases and J by 2 bases, and 18 bases separated the two germline ends. The CDR3 totals 17 residues. Looked up from germline, CDR1 is SGHRS and CDR2 is YFSETQ. In DNA form, the CDR3 reads TGCGCCAGCAGCCGAGCAGGGGTCGCCCATAACACCGGGGAGCTGTTTTTT. As protein: CASSRAGVAHNTGELFF.

The chain carries TRBV18 and TRBJ2-5; 9 bases align to TRBD2. With 2 bases clipped from V and 1 base from J, the junction kept 11 bases outside the gene matches. The CDR3 is 18 residues long. Germline V gene sequence: CDR1 KGHSH, CDR2 LQKENI. CDR3 loop: CASSPFPLSGRSQETQYF. The CDR3 region has the DNA TGTGCCAGCTCACCATTCCCGTTAAGCGGGAGGAGCCAAGAGACCCAGTACTTC.

In its sample, this clone was seen a few times. The genes are TRBV2 and TRBJ1-5, with 8 bases fitting TRBD1. V trimming: 7 bases; J trimming: 0 bases; junction bases outside the gene matches: 8. The germline gives CDR1 SNHLY, CDR2 FYNNEI. CDR3 length equals 16 residues. The CDR3 DNA follows: TGTGCCAGCACAAAACAGGGGGGGAATAGCAATCAGCCCCAGCATTTT. It encodes CASTKQGGNSNQPQHF.

V usage is TRBV19 and J usage is TRBJ1-3; 8 bases line up with TRBD1. After removal of 6 bases from V and 1 base from J, the junction contained 20 bases not matched to a gene. In germline, CDR1 is LNHDA, CDR2 SQIVND (reference sequence). CDR3 size: 20 residues. The CDR3 coding sequence is TGTGCCAGTAGCGGGAGGCCGGGACAGGCTTGGACCAATTCTGGAAACACCATATATTTT. This encodes CASSGRPGQAWTNSGNTIYF.

The chain links TRBV5-1 to TRBJ1-1; D gene uncertain. The CDR3 loop spans 11 amino acids. Germline CDR1 SGHRS, CDR2 YFSETQ. V was trimmed by 3 bases and J by 8 bases, leaving 8 bases between them. The CDR3 DNA follows: TGCGCCAGCAGCTCCGACATGGAAGCTTTCTTT. Translated, it gives CASSSDMEAFF.

The J gene is TRBJ1-2, the V gene TRBV7-2; D not certain. The CDR3 has 13 amino acids. Germline loops: CDR1 SGHTA, CDR2 FQGNSA. Between the trimmed V and J ends, which lost 7 bases and 4 bases, there was a span of 13 bases. In nucleotides, the CDR3 is TGTGCCAGCAACAATAGAGGGAGCTATGGCTACACCTTC. This gives the protein CASNNRGSYGYTF. The full variable domain, in which reference TRBV7-2 and TRBJ1-2 provide the parts outside the CDR3, is GAGVSQSPSNKVTEKGKDVELRCDPISGHTALYWYRQSLGQGLEFLIYFQGNSAPDKSGLPSDRFSAERTGGSVSTLTIQRTQQEDSAVYLCASNNRGSYGYTFGSGTRLTVV.

CDR3 sequence: CLEPSSYEQYF. DNA of the CDR3: TGCCTGGAGCCCAGCTCCTACGAGCAGTACTTC. The chain carries TRBV10-1 and TRBJ2-7; D gene unclear. The CDR3 length is 11 residues. Germline V lookup: CDR1 WNHNN, CDR2 SYGVQD (reference sequence).

The V call is TRBV5-4, the J call TRBJ1-1; D uncertain. The CDR3 extends over 14 amino acids. Germline V gives CDR1 SGHNT, CDR2 YYREEE (reference sequence). Trimming took 0 bases from V and 1 from J, leaving 7 bases between them. DNA of the CDR3: TGTGCCAGCAGCTTGGAACTCCGGAACACTGAAGCTTTCTTT. It is translated as CASSLELRNTEAFF.

The rearrangement joins TRBV11-2 to TRBJ1-4, with 9 bases identical to TRBD1. V gave up 4 bases and J gave up 2 bases; unmatched junction bases: 2. The CDR3 contains 15 residues. CDR1 is SGHAT and CDR2 is FQNNGV in the germline V gene. CDR3 residues: CASSYGQGTNEKLFF. DNA for the CDR3: TGTGCCAGCAGCTACGGACAGGGGACTAATGAAAAACTGTTTTTT.

This chain joins TRBV3-1 (or the pseudogene TRBV3-2) and TRBJ1-3; 7 nucleotides line up with TRBD1. The V gene end was trimmed by 4 bases and the J gene end by 1 base; junction bases not matched to a gene: 10. Germline-derived CDR1 and CDR2 are LGHDT and YNNKEL (reference sequence). The CDR3 extends over 17 amino acids. The CDR3 is CASSRLLGQSSGNTIYF. The CDR3 DNA reads as TGTGCCAGCAGCCGCTTACTGGGACAGTCATCTGGAAACACCATATATTTT.

The V call is TRBV25-1, the J call TRBJ1-3; D unresolved. The V gene's germline CDR1 is MGHDK and CDR2 SYGVNS. V lost 10 bases and J 0 bases, leaving 4 bases between the germline ends. CDR3 length: 11 amino acids. The CDR3 DNA sequence: TGTGCCACCTCCTCTGGAAACACCATATATTTT. This translates into CATSSGNTIYF.

The gene calls are TRBV30 and TRBJ1-6; D perhaps matches TRBD1 (5 bases). The CDR3 totals 15 residues. Trimming stripped 0 bases from V and 10 bases from J, with 16 bases between. Germline V gene sequence: CDR1 GTSNPN, CDR2 SVGIG (reference sequence). In DNA form, the CDR3 reads TGTGCCTGGAGTGTAGTAGGGAGGGGTAACTCACCCCTCCACTTT. It yields the protein CAWSVVGRGNSPLHF. Variable domain in full (rest from reference TRBV30 and TRBJ1-6): SQTIHQWPATLVQPVGSPLSLECTVEGTSNPNLYWYRQAAGRGLQLLFYSVGIGQISSEVPQNLSASRPQDRQFILSSKKLLLSDSGFYLCAWSVVGRGNSPLHFGNGTRLTVT.

A remark on this clone: Other nucleotide sequences from this sample produce the same CDR3. CDR3 loop: CASSYSTGGRYEQYF. The CDR3, as DNA: TGTGCCAGCAGTTACTCAACAGGGGGCAGGTACGAGCAGTACTTC. This chain joins TRBV6-5 and TRBJ2-7; TRBD1 matches 9 bases. V lost 0 bases, J lost 4 bases, and 4 bases stayed unmatched. This CDR3 has 15 amino acids. CDR1 and CDR2 (germline): MNHEY, SVGAGI.

This chain connects TRBV4-1 to TRBJ2-2; maybe TRBD2 (7 bases). Trimming removed 0 bases from V and 4 bases from J, with 12 bases in between. The length of the CDR3 is 16 residues. Germline V gene sequence: CDR1 MGHRA, CDR2 YSYEKL. The CDR3: CASSQDGGGLTGELFF. CDR3 nucleotide sequence: TGCGCCAGCAGCCAAGATGGCGGGGGCCTCACCGGGGAGCTGTTTTTT.

The gene calls are TRBV5-4 and TRBJ2-3; 7 bases align to TRBD2. V shed 4 bases, J shed 6 bases, and the junction held 11 bases outside the gene matches. The germline gives CDR1 SGHNT, CDR2 YYREEE (reference sequence). The CDR3 length is 15 residues. The CDR3 DNA reads TGTGCCAGCAGCCCTCGGGGCGGGAGTAGCGATACGCAGTATTTT. This translates into CASSPRGGSSDTQYF. Together with reference TRBV5-4 and TRBJ2-3, the CDR3 gives the full variable domain: ETGVTQSPTHLIKTRGQQVTLRCSSQSGHNTVSWYQQALGQGPQFIFQYYREEENGRGNFPPRFSGLQFPNYSSELNVNALELDDSALYLCASSPRGGSSDTQYFGPGTRLTVL.